The clone carrying this T cell receptor beta chain has more than one count but fewer than ten. Its antigen is not known. This sample stems from a study of STAT5B mutations in CD4+ large granular lymphocyte leukemia. Study-level points and caveats: Data were not HLA-matched across samples.

Control samples were healthy donors' buffy coats. The survey-level immunoSEQ assay was used. The assay was immunoSEQ multiplex PCR, and TCRdb's table has in-frame clones only and misses some. The table lists about 30,000 clones, roughly 78% of them singletons. This clonotype originated in a human donor in good health. The sequenced sample consisted of CD4+ T cells from blood buffy coats.

CDR3 sequence: CAISESGAAMNTEAFF. The CDR3 DNA follows: TGTGCCATCAGTGAGTCAGGGGCTGCCATGAACACTGAAGCTTTCTTT. This chain connects TRBV10-3 to TRBJ1-1, with D perhaps matching TRBD1 (5 bases). In germline, CDR1 is ENHRY, CDR2 SYGVKD. The CDR3 contains 16 residues. With 0 bases removed from V and 0 bases from J, the gap between germline ends came to 11 bases.